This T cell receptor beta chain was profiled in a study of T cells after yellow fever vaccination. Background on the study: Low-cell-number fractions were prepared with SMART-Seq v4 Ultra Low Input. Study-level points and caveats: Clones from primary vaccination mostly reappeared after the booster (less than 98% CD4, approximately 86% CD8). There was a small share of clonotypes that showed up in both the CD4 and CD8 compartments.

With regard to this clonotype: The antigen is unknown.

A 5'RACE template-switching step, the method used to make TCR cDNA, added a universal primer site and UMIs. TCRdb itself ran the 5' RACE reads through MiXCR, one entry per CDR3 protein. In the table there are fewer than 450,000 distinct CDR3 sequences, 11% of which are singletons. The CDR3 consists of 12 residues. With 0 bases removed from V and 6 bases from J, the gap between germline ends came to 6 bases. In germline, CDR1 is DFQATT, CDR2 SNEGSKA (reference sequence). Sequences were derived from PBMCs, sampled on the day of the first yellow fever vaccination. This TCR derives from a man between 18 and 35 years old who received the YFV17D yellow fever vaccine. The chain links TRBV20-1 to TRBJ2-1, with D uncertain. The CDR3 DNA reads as TGCAGTGCTAGAGACGGGCGCAATGAGCAGTTCTTC. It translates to CSARDGRNEQFF.